The entry that follows covers one TCR beta chain sequence. Its antigen is still unknown. This record comes from a study of cytomegalovirus exposure and HLA in healthy donors. Background on the study: Among the roughly 370 genotyped donors, around 85% were placed in the Caucasian-associated ancestry cluster. Study results and caveats: Reportedly, diagnosis of cytomegalovirus status by the classifier showed high specificity and sensitivity. In a later analysis, TCR beta V- and J-gene trimming showed a link to a missense DCLRE1C variant. Differences between HLA loci emerged in a later analysis of TCR association rates, with DRB1 most and HLA-C fewest.

PCR involved 60 Vbeta and 13 Jbeta primers. Repertoires were generated with immunoSEQ multiplex PCR, while TCRdb's copy carries only in-frame clones and drops some. Altogether 130,000 to 150,000 clones are present, roughly three quarters being singletons, with the ten largest covering approximately 5.1%. After removal of 6 bases from V and 6 bases from J, the junction contained 7 bases not matched to a gene. CDR1 MNHNS and CDR2 SASEGT come from the germline V gene. This CDR3 has 15 residues. This rearrangement joins TRBV6-1 to TRBJ2-1, with 11 positions matching TRBD2. The TCR comes from a male donor in good health and CMV-seronegative. The specimen was PBMCs. The CDR3 coding sequence is TGTGCCAGCAGGGAATTAGCGGGGGGGACCAATGAGCAGTTCTTC. Its protein product is CASRELAGGTNEQFF.